This TCR beta chain stems from a study of T-cell reconstitution after alpha-beta-depleted transplantation in children listed by TCRdb under 2016. The study in broad terms: Using TCR repertoire profiling, the study quantitatively followed how T-cell immune reconstitution unfolded in children after TCRalphabeta/CD19-depleted allogeneic hematopoietic cell transplantation.

The germline V gene supplies CDR1 SGHTA and CDR2 FQGNSA. V trim: 5 bases; J trim: 7 bases; unmatched bases: 9. The cysteine opens and the phenylalanine closes a CDR3 of 16 amino acids. The CDR3 DNA has 48 bases and is translated from base 1. This clonotype came up many times. The antigen it recognizes is unknown. No base qualities exist here, and no much larger clone lies one base off it. The time point tag for this specimen amounts to: day 60 (about 2 months) after transplantation. Taken with the paper, the label for treatment or condition translates to: allogeneic hematopoietic cell transplantation with graft depleted of TCRalphabeta T cells and CD19 B cells. The transplant recipients were children given TCRalphabeta/CD19-depleted allogeneic hematopoietic cell grafts. The library was made by PCR. TCRdb shows the sequencer as Illumina HiSeq 2500. Molecular barcoding was employed in the preparation of TCR libraries, with unique molecular identifiers being used to normalize TCRbeta repertoire quantification. Through fastp at Q25 and MiXCR, TCRdb rebuilt clones from the public reads, retaining in-frame beta chains. CDR3 protein sequences are deduplicated, and each keeps its most common genes and DNA. The sample table contains under 20,000 distinct CDR3 sequences; only one count was recorded for about an eighth of them. The ten most abundant clones make up approximately 35% of the sample.

The full study reports these points: Hyperexpanded clone frequencies declined over subsequent months; after one year, T-cell counts and TCRbeta diversity were mostly attributed to newly produced T cells. The high TCRbeta diversity at day 60 in some patients was ascribed to recipient T cells and intrathymic progenitors that had survived conditioning. Apparently early alphabetaT-cell count recovery about two months after transplant reportedly relied on only several hundred rapidly expanded clones derived from non-depleted graft cells.

The source material was PBMCs, mostly from graft donor cells, sampled 60 days after TCRalphabeta/CD19-depleted stem cell transplant. The sequence was collected from a female patient between 2 and 15 years old who had a stem cell transplant for congenital amegakaryocytic thrombocytopenia, so the T cells may come from the graft donor. Recombination joined TRBV7-2 with TRBJ2-1; 12 nucleotides in the junction match TRBD2. The DNA reads as follows: TGTGCCAGCAGCCCGAGGCTAGCGGGAGGGGGGAATGAGCAGTTCTTC. It translates to CASSPRLAGGGNEQFF.